Below, 28 T cell receptor beta chains from the same sample are listed, as sequenced in a study of cytomegalovirus exposure and HLA in healthy donors. Use of 60 Vbeta and 13 Jbeta primers characterized the PCR. Some clones are missing from TCRdb's copy, which holds only in-frame ones; the method was immunoSEQ multiplex PCR. The table lists 150,000 to 200,000 clones, around 80% of them singletons. Sequencing input: PBMCs. The receptors shown here come from a woman aged 25 to 39 in good health and CMV-seropositive.

This sequence joins TRBV7-2 and TRBJ2-7, with D perhaps matching TRBD1 (5 bases). The V end was cut by 7 bases, the J end by 1 base, with 20 bases between. The CDR3 extends over 16 amino acids. Germline assignment: CDR1 SGHTA and CDR2 FQGNSA. The CDR3 sequence is CASTGWAQGRSYEQYF. CDR3 DNA sequence: TGTGCCAGCACCGGTTGGGCTCAGGGCCGGTCCTACGAGCAGTACTTC.

This clone was counted once. The junction and the germline gene differ at one end; a read error may be behind it. The rearrangement links TRBV5-1 to TRBJ1-1; 9 bases are shared with TRBD1. The CDR3 spans 14 residues. Germline V gives CDR1 SGHRS, CDR2 YFSETQ. In nucleotides, the CDR3 is TGCGCCAGCAGATTGGGACAGGGCAACACTGAAGCTTTCTTT. Translation gives CASRLGQGNTEAFF.

The chain is built from TRBV7-9 and TRBJ2-3; D possibly corresponds to TRBD2 (6 bases). The CDR3 contains 16 residues. Germline CDR1 and CDR2: SEHNR and FQNEAQ (reference sequence). The germline V and J ends were trimmed by 0 bases and 5 bases, with 15 bases remaining between them. The CDR3 sequence is CASSLATGEEVDTQYF. The CDR3 DNA is TGTGCCAGCAGCTTAGCGACGGGGGAAGAAGTAGATACGCAGTATTTT.

This clone was seen only once. The chain carries TRBV6-5 and TRBJ1-1; no clear D gene. The CDR3 length is 14 residues. Germline values: CDR1 MNHEY, CDR2 SVGAGI. The V end lost 6 bases, the J end lost 1 base, and 12 bases lay between the germline ends. CDR3 sequence reads: CASSRLGQNTEAFF. The CDR3, as DNA: TGTGCCAGCAGCCGACTCGGTCAGAACACTGAAGCTTTCTTT.

The CDR3 coding sequence is TGTGCCAGCAGCTTGGGGGGCAGGGTGGGTAATCAGCCCCAGCATTTT. This translates into CASSLGGRVGNQPQHF. The chain couples TRBV5-5 to TRBJ1-5; maybe TRBD1 (5 bases). This CDR3 is 16 amino acids long. V lost 0 bases and J lost 4, with 14 bases in between. The germline gives CDR1 SGHKS, CDR2 YYEKEE (reference sequence).

The chain combines TRBV6-5 with TRBJ1-1; D unclear. CDR1 is MNHEY, CDR2 SVGAGI, per germline. The CDR3 consists of 14 residues. Trimming removed 6 bases from V and 1 base from J, with 12 bases in between. This CDR3 is CASRVPSGNTEAFF. Here the CDR3 DNA reads TGTGCCAGCAGGGTCCCCTCGGGGAACACTGAAGCTTTCTTT.

The chain is built from TRBV30 and TRBJ2-5; tentatively, D is TRBD1 (5 bases). The germline gives CDR1 GTSNPN, CDR2 SVGIG (reference sequence). This CDR3 has 12 residues. Trimming took 6 bases from V and 2 from J, leaving 10 bases between them. CDR3 bases: TGTGCCTGTCACAGGAGACAAGAGACCCAGTACTTC. Residues: CACHRRQETQYF.

The gene calls are TRBV28 and TRBJ2-1; weak D call: TRBD2 (6 bases). The ends were cut back, 2 bases at V and 5 bases at J, with 13 bases in the middle. The CDR3 totals 15 residues. CDR1 is MDHEN, CDR2 SYDVKM, per germline. The CDR3 reads CASSLLGTENNEQFF. The CDR3 nucleotides are TGTGCCAGCAGTTTACTCGGGACTGAGAACAATGAGCAGTTCTTC.

This chain links TRBV7-2 with TRBJ1-1; 7 bases map to TRBD1. The CDR3 has 15 amino acids. J lost 1 base, V lost 4 bases, and 6 bases had no gene match. Germline V gene data show CDR1 as SGHTA and CDR2 as FQGNSA. This CDR3 is CASSSQTGQNTEAFF. In nucleotides, the CDR3 is TGTGCCAGCAGCTCCCAGACAGGGCAGAACACTGAAGCTTTCTTT.

The V and J genes are TRBV28 and TRBJ1-5, with D tentatively TRBD1 (6 bases). CDR3 length: 16 amino acids. Germline CDR1 is MDHEN and CDR2 is SYDVKM. Between the trimmed V and J ends, which lost 4 bases and 6 bases, there was a span of 19 bases. Here the CDR3 DNA reads TGTGCCAGCAGTTACCCCAGGGGAGGGGTTGGTCAGCCCCAGCATTTT. Encoded protein: CASSYPRGGVGQPQHF.

The J gene is TRBJ2-7, the V gene TRBV18; 7 bases line up with TRBD1. The CDR3 sequence is 17 residues long. V shed 6 bases, J shed 0 bases, and the junction held 14 bases outside the gene matches. Per the germline V gene, CDR1 is KGHSH and CDR2 is LQKENI. This chain's CDR3 is CASSPDRATSPSYEQYF. The CDR3 DNA follows: TGTGCCAGCTCGCCAGACAGGGCCACGTCCCCCTCCTACGAGCAGTACTTC.

The chain couples TRBV7-9 to TRBJ1-4; 9 positions agree with TRBD1. The length of the CDR3 is 15 residues. V shed 4 bases, J shed 5 bases, and the junction held 5 bases outside the gene matches. Germline V gene data show CDR1 as SEHNR and CDR2 as FQNEAQ (reference sequence). The CDR3 loop reads CASSWGQGGNEKLFF. In DNA, the CDR3 is TGTGCCAGCAGCTGGGGACAGGGCGGGAATGAAAAACTGTTTTTT.

The chain uses TRBV27 and TRBJ1-1, with unresolved D. Germline V lookup: CDR1 MNHEY, CDR2 SMNVEV (reference sequence). Trimming left V 2 bases short and J 1 base short, with 5 bases between. This CDR3 is built from 13 residues. The CDR3 loop reads CASSLNGNTEAFF. The CDR3 region has the DNA TGTGCCAGCAGTTTAAACGGGAACACTGAAGCTTTCTTT.

This clone came up once. The chain combines TRBV5-1 with TRBJ2-5; possibly TRBD1 for D (7 bases). The V and J ends lost 5 bases and 11 bases respectively, with 19 bases between them. This CDR3 is 13 amino acids long. Germline V gene lookup returns CDR1 SGHRS and CDR2 YFSETQ. This chain's CDR3 is CASRPVEGAQQYF. The CDR3 DNA reads as TGCGCCAGCAGGCCAGTGGAGGGGGCTCAACAGTACTTC.

The V gene is TRBV9, the J gene TRBJ2-1; 7 bases align to TRBD2. The CDR3 is 15 residues long. From germline, CDR1 is SGDLS and CDR2 YYNGEE. J gave up 2 bases and V 0 bases, and 2 bases lay outside the gene matches. DNA of the CDR3: TGTGCCAGCAGCGTAGAACGGGGGGCCTACAATGAGCAGTTCTTC. Amino acid sequence: CASSVERGAYNEQFF.

The J gene is TRBJ1-5, the V gene TRBV7-2; 8 bases map to TRBD1. Germline V lookup: CDR1 SGHTA, CDR2 FQGNSA. The CDR3 covers 13 residues. V was clipped by 3 bases and J by 5 bases; unmatched bases: 0. The CDR3 coding sequence is TGTGCCAGCAGCTTGGACAGGGATCAGCCCCAGCATTTT. This encodes CASSLDRDQPQHF.

This clone occurred a few times. This chain joins TRBV19 and TRBJ2-7; the D gene is possibly TRBD1 (5 bases). From germline, CDR1 is LNHDA and CDR2 SQIVND (reference sequence). The CDR3 contains 14 residues. V dropped 3 bases and J dropped 5 bases, with 14 bases sitting between them. The CDR3 DNA follows: TGTGCCAGTAGTATGAGGCAGGGCCCACACGAGCAGTACTTC. Protein product: CASSMRQGPHEQYF.

This rearrangement joins TRBV12-5 to TRBJ2-3, with D perhaps matching TRBD1 (6 bases). CDR1 LGHNT and CDR2 FRNRAP come from the germline V gene. The CDR3 loop spans 13 amino acids. Trimming pared 9 bases from V and 14 bases from J, leaving 24 bases between. This CDR3 reads CASKMTFLGGMYF. The CDR3, as DNA: TGTGCTAGCAAGATGACATTCCTAGGGGGAATGTATTTT.

The chain has TRBV5-1 and TRBJ2-5; 9 nucleotides match TRBD1. TRBJ2-7 explains the end of the DNA better; the J call may be wrong. Looked up from germline, CDR1 is SGHRS and CDR2 is YFSETQ. The CDR3 sequence is 14 residues long. CDR3 sequence: CASSWDRASYEQYF. The CDR3 nucleotides read TGCGCCAGCAGCTGGGACAGGGCATCCTACGAGCAGTACTTC.

The rearrangement links TRBV4-3 to TRBJ2-5, with 7 positions matching TRBD2. Germline-derived CDR1 and CDR2 are LGHNA and YSLEER. CDR3 length: 15 residues. Germline trimming cut 0 bases from V and 1 base from J; bases unmatched to any gene: 2. DNA of the CDR3: TGCGCCAGCAGCCAAGATCCGGGGGGCCAAGAGACCCAGTACTTC. Residues: CASSQDPGGQETQYF.

This clone was observed a few times. The rearrangement links TRBV6-5 to TRBJ1-5, with a weak D call TRBD1 (6 bases). This CDR3 is built from 14 residues. V lost 6 bases and J 3 bases, leaving 12 bases between the germline ends. Germline V gene lookup returns CDR1 MNHEY and CDR2 SVGAGI. DNA for the CDR3: TGTGCCAGCAGACCTGACAGGAACAATCAGCCCCAGCATTTT. It is translated as CASRPDRNNQPQHF.

The J gene is TRBJ1-3, the V gene TRBV4-1; possible D gene TRBD1, 6 bases. The CDR3 extends over 15 amino acids. Trimming stripped 1 base from V and 0 bases from J, with 7 bases between. CDR1 MGHRA and CDR2 YSYEKL come from the germline V gene. As DNA, the CDR3 is TGCGCCAGCAGCCAAGGGACAGTCTCTGGAAACACCATATATTTT. Its protein is CASSQGTVSGNTIYF.

The chain carries TRBV2 and TRBJ1-2, with D possibly being TRBD1 (5 bases). V lost 2 bases and J lost 2, with 12 bases in between. Germline assignment: CDR1 SNHLY and CDR2 FYNNEI. There are 15 residues in the CDR3. The CDR3 protein is CASSELGRVNYGYTF. The CDR3 nucleotides read TGTGCCAGCAGTGAATTGGGGCGCGTCAACTATGGCTACACCTTC.

The chain has TRBV9 and TRBJ1-3; D remains ambiguous. Trimming took 4 bases from V and 2 from J, leaving 10 bases between them. The CDR3 is made up of 14 amino acids. CDR1 and CDR2 from the germline V gene are SGDLS and YYNGEE. CDR3 region: CASSLAPTGNTIYF. The DNA for the CDR3 is TGTGCCAGCAGCCTGGCCCCAACTGGAAACACCATATATTTT.

This chain links TRBV6-1 with TRBJ2-2; D is perhaps TRBD1 (5 bases). V lost 0 bases to trimming and J lost 4 bases, with 24 bases between them. Germline V lookup: CDR1 MNHNS, CDR2 SASEGT. The CDR3 consists of 20 residues. CDR3 DNA sequence: TGTGCCAGCAGTGAAGCTCGGGCAGGGATGAGAGTGAGGACCACCGGGGAGCTGTTTTTT. It yields the protein CASSEARAGMRVRTTGELFF.

J is TRBJ1-2 and V is TRBV27, with unresolved D. Trimming stripped 10 bases from V and 2 bases from J, with 20 bases between. Germline CDR1 MNHEY, CDR2 SMNVEV (reference sequence). The CDR3 length is 15 residues. The CDR3 loop reads CATAGGQPDNYGYTF. The CDR3 nucleotides read TGTGCCACCGCCGGAGGGCAACCGGACAACTATGGCTACACCTTC.

The genes are TRBV28 and TRBJ2-6, with 10 positions matching TRBD1. The CDR3 totals 17 residues. Trimming removed 10 bases from V and 6 bases from J; junction bases left unmatched: 15. Germline-derived CDR1 and CDR2 are MDHEN and SYDVKM. The CDR3 sequence is CATTQGQGFAEANVLTF. The CDR3 region has the DNA TGTGCCACCACCCAGGGACAGGGGTTCGCCGAGGCCAACGTCCTGACTTTC.

This clone appeared a few times. As DNA, the CDR3 is TGTGCCAGCAGCGTAGCGGGGACAGGGGGCAACATTCAGTACTTC. Translation: CASSVAGTGGNIQYF. The rearrangement uses TRBV9 and TRBJ2-4, with 12 bases matching TRBD1. Germline assignment: CDR1 SGDLS and CDR2 YYNGEE. The CDR3 covers 15 residues. The V gene end was trimmed by 0 bases and the J gene end by 7 bases; junction bases not matched to a gene: 2.